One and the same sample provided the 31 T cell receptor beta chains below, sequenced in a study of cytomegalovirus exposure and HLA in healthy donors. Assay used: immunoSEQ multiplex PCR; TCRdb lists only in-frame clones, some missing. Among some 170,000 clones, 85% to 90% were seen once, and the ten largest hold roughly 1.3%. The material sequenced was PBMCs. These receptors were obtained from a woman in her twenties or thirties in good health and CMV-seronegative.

DNA of the CDR3: TGTGCCAGCAGTGTGGTTAGGGGAGATACGCAGTATTTT. It is translated as CASSVVRGDTQYF. The rearrangement links TRBV25-1 to TRBJ2-3, with D perhaps matching TRBD1 (5 bases). V lost 4 bases and J 5 bases, leaving 10 bases between the germline ends. This CDR3 contains 13 residues. Germline loops: CDR1 MGHDK, CDR2 SYGVNS.

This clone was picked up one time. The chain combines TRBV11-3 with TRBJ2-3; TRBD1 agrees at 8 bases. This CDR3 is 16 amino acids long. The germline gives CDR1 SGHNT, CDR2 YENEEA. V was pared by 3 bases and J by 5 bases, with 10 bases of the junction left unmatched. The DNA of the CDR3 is TGTGCCAGCAGCTTTGGGAGACAGGGGACCGAAGATACGCAGTATTTT. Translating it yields CASSFGRQGTEDTQYF. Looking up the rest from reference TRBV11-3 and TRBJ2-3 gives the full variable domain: EAGVVQSPRYKIIEKKQPVAFWCNPISGHNTLYWYLQNLGQGPELLIRYENEEAVDDSQLPKDRFSAERLKGVDSTLKIQPAELGDSAVYLCASSFGRQGTEDTQYFGPGTRLTVL.

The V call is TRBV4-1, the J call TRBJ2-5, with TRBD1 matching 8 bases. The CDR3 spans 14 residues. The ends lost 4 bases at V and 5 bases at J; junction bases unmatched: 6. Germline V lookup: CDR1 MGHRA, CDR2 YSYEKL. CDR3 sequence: CASSPGQGRETQYF. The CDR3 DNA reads TGCGCCAGCAGCCCAGGACAGGGTAGGGAGACCCAGTACTTC.

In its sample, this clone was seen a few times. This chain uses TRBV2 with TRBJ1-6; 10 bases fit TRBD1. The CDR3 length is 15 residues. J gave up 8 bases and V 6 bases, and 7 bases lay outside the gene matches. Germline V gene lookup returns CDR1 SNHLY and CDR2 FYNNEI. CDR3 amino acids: CASSPDRGLDSPLHF. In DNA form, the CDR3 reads TGTGCCAGCAGCCCCGACAGGGGGCTAGATTCACCCCTCCACTTT.

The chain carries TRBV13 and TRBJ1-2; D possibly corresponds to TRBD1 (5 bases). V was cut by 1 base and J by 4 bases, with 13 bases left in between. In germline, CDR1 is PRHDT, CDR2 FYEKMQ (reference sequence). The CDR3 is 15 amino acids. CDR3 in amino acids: CASSLVGQGGYGYTF. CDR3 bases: TGTGCCAGCAGCTTAGTAGGTCAGGGAGGCTATGGCTACACCTTC.

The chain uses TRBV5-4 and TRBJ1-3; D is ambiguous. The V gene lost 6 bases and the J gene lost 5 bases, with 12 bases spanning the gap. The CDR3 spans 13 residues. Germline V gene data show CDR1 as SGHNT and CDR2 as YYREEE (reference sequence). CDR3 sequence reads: CASKLQSRNTIYF. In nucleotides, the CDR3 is TGTGCCAGCAAACTTCAATCGAGAAACACCATATATTTT.

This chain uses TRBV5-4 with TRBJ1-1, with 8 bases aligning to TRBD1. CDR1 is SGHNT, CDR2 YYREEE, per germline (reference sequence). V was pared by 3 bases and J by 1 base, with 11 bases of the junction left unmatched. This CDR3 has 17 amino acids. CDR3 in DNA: TGTGCCAGCAGCTCAGGACAGGGATTCCCCGGGAACACTGAAGCTTTCTTT. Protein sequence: CASSSGQGFPGNTEAFF.

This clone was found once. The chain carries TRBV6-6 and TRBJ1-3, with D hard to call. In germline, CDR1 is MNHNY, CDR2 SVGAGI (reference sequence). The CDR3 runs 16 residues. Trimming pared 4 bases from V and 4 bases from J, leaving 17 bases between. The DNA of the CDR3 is TGTGCCAGCAGTTCGGTAACGAGGGTCTCGGGAAACACCATATATTTT. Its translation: CASSSVTRVSGNTIYF.

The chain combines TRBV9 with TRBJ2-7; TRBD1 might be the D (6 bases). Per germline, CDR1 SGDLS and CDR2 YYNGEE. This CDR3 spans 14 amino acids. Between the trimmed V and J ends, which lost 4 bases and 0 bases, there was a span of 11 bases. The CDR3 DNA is TGTGCCAGCAGCAGGACAGTTAGCTCCTACGAGCAGTACTTC. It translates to CASSRTVSSYEQYF.

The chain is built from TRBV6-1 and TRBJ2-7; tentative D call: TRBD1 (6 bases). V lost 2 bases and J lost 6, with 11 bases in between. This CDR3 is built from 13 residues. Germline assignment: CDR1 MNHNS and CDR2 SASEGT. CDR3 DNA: TGTGCCAGCAGTGAAAGATGGGGGCGCGAGCAGTACTTC. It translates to CASSERWGREQYF.

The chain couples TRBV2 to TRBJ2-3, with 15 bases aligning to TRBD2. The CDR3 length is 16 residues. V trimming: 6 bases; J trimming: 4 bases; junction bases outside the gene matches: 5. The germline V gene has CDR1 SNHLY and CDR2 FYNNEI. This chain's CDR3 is CASSPGLAGGSDTQYF. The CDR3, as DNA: TGTGCCAGCAGCCCGGGACTAGCGGGGGGTTCAGATACGCAGTATTTT.

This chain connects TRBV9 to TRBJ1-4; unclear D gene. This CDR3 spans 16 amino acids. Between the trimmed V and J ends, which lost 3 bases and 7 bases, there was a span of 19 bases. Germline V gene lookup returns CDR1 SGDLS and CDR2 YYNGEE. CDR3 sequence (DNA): TGTGCCAGCAGCGCCCGACGAGGAGAGACGGGTGAAAAACTGTTTTTT. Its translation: CASSARRGETGEKLFF.

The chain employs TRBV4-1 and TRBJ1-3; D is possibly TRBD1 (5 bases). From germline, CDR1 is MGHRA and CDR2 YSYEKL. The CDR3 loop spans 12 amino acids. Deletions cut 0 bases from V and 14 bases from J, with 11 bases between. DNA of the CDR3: TGCGCCAGCAGCCAAGATGGGGGGGGTCTATATTTT. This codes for CASSQDGGGLYF.

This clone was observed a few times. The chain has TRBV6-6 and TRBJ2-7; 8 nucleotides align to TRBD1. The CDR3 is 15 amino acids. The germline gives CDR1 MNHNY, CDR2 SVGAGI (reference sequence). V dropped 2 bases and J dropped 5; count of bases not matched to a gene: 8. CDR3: CASSYLLGQGNEQYF. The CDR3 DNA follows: TGTGCCAGCAGTTACCTTCTAGGACAGGGTAACGAGCAGTACTTC.

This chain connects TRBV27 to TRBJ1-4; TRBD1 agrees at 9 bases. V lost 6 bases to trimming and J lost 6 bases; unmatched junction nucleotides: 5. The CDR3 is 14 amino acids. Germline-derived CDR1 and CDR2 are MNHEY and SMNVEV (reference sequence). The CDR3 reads CASRRQGVDEKLFF. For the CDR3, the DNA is TGTGCCAGCAGAAGACAGGGGGTGGATGAAAAACTGTTTTTT.

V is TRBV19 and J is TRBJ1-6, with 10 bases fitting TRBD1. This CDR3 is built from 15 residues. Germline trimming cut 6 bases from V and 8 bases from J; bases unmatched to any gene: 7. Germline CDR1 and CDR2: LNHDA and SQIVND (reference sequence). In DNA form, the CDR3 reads TGTGCCAGTAGCCGACAGGGGGCATTTGATTCACCCCTCCACTTT. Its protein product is CASSRQGAFDSPLHF. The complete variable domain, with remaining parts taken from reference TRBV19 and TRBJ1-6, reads DGGITQSPKYLFRKEGQNVTLSCEQNLNHDAMYWYRQDPGQGLRLIYYSQIVNDFQKGDIAEGYSVSREKKESFPLTVTSAQKNPTAFYLCASSRQGAFDSPLHFGNGTRLTVT.

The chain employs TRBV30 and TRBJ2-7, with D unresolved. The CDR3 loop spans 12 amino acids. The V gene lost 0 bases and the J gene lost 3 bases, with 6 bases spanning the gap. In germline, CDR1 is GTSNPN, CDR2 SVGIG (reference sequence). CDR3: CAWSVSSYEQYF. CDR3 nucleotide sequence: TGTGCCTGGAGTGTATCCAGCTACGAGCAGTACTTC.

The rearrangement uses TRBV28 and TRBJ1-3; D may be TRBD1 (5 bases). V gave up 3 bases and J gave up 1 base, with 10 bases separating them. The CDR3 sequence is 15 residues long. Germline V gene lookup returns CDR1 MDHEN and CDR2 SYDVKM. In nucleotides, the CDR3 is TGTGCCAGCAGTTTTTCAGGGTTGTCTGGAAACACCATATATTTT. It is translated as CASSFSGLSGNTIYF.

DNA of the CDR3: TGCAGTGCTGCTTCGGGGAAGACCCAGTACTTC. Translation gives CSAASGKTQYF. The J gene is TRBJ2-5, the V gene TRBV20-1; tentative D call: TRBD2 (5 bases). This CDR3 is built from 11 residues. Germline CDR1 and CDR2: DFQATT and SNEGSKA (reference sequence). Trimming pared 5 bases from V and 6 bases from J, leaving 10 bases between.

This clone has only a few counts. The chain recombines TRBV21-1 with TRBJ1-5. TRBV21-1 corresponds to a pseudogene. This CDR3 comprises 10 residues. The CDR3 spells CASREEPQHF. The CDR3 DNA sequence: TGTGCCAGCAGGGAGGAGCCCCAGCATTTT.

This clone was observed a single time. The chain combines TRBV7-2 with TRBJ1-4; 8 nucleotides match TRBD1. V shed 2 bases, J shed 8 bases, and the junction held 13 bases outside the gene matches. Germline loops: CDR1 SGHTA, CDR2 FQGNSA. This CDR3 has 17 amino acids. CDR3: CASSLSGTGPSREKLFF. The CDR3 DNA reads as TGTGCCAGCAGCTTATCCGGGACAGGACCCTCAAGGGAAAAACTGTTTTTT.

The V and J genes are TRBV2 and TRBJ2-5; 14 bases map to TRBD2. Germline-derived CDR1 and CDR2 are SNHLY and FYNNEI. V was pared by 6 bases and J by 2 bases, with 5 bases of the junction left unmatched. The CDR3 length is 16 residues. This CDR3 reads CASSPWTSGRQETQYF. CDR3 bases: TGTGCCAGCAGCCCCTGGACTAGCGGGAGGCAAGAGACCCAGTACTTC.

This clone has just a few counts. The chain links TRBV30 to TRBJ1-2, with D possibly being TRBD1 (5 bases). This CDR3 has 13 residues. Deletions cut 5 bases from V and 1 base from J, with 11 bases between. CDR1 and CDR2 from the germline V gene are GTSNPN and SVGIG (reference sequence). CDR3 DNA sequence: TGTGCCTGGGCACAGGAGGGTAACTATGGCTACACCTTC. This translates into CAWAQEGNYGYTF. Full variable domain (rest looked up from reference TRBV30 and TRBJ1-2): SQTIHQWPATLVQPVGSPLSLECTVEGTSNPNLYWYRQAAGRGLQLLFYSVGIGQISSEVPQNLSASRPQDRQFILSSKKLLLSDSGFYLCAWAQEGNYGYTFGSGTRLTVV.

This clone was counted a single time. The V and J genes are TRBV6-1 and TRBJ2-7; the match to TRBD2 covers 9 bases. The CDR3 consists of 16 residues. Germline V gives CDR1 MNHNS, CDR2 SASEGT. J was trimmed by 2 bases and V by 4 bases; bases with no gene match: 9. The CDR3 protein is CASSVAGGNSPYEQYF. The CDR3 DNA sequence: TGTGCCAGCAGTGTGGCGGGAGGGAATTCTCCCTACGAGCAGTACTTC.

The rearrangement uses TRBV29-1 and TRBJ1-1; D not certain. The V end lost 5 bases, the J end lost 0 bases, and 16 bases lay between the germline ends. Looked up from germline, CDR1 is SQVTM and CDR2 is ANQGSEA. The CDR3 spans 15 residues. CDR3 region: CSVHGWESVNTEAFF. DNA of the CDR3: TGCAGCGTTCATGGTTGGGAGTCGGTGAACACTGAAGCTTTCTTT.

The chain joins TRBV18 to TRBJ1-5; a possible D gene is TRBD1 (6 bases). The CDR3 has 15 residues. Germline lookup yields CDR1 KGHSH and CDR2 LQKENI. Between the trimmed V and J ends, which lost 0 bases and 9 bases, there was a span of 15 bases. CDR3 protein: CASSPPGAGQPPQHF. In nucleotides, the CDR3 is TGTGCCAGCTCACCACCGGGGGCAGGGCAACCGCCCCAGCATTTT.

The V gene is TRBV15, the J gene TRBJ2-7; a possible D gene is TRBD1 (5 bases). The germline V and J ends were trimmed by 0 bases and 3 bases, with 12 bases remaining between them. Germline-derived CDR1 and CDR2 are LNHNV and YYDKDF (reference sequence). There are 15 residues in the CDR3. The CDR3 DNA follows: TGTGCCACCAGCAGAGAAAAAGGGGTGAACTACGAGCAGTACTTC. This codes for CATSREKGVNYEQYF.

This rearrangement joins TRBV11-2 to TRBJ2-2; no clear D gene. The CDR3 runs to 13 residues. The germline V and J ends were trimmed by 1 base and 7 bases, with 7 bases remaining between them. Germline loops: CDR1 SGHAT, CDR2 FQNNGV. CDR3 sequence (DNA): TGTGCCAGCAGCTTAGTCTTACTCGGGGAGCTGTTTTTT. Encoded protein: CASSLVLLGELFF.

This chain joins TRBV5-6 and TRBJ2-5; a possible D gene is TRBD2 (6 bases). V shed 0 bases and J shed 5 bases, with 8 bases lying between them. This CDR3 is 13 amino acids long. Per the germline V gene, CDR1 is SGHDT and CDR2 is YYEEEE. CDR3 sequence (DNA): TGTGCCAGCAGCTTGGCTGGAGGGGAGACCCAGTACTTC. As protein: CASSLAGGETQYF.

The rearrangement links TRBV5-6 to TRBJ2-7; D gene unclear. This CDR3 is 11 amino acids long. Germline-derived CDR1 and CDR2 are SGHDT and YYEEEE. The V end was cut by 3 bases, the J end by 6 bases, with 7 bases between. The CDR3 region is CASSSVAEQYF. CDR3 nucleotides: TGTGCCAGCAGCTCGGTCGCCGAGCAGTACTTC.

CDR3 DNA: TGTGCCAGCCGAACTGGGAGGGGAGTTAACTATGGCTACACCTTC. Translation: CASRTGRGVNYGYTF. J is TRBJ1-2 and V is TRBV2; weak D call: TRBD1 (5 bases). The germline V gene encodes CDR1 SNHLY and CDR2 FYNNEI. V lost 8 bases, J lost 1 base, and 17 bases lay in between. The CDR3 consists of 15 residues.